Below, 8 T cell receptor beta chains from the same sample are listed, as sequenced in a study of cytomegalovirus exposure and HLA in healthy donors. Clones were sequenced by immunoSEQ multiplex PCR, and TCRdb holds only the in-frame ones, with some missing. The sample shows around 120,000 clones, more than 70% of them seen only once. Sequences were obtained from PBMCs. The receptors shown here come from a young man in good health and CMV-seronegative.

The rearrangement joins TRBV5-1 to TRBJ2-7, with 12 bases matching TRBD2. The CDR3 spans 16 residues. The V gene end was trimmed by 2 bases and the J gene end by 0 bases; junction bases not matched to a gene: 3. From germline, CDR1 is SGHRS and CDR2 YFSETQ. CDR3 sequence reads: CASSFRTSGTSYEQYF. The CDR3 region has the DNA TGCGCCAGCAGCTTTAGGACTAGCGGGACCTCCTACGAGCAGTACTTC.

The chain employs TRBV7-8 and TRBJ2-5; D possibly corresponds to TRBD2 (6 bases). V was trimmed by 5 bases and J by 3 bases, leaving 13 bases between them. The CDR3 is 14 amino acids. CDR1 SGHVS and CDR2 FQNEAQ come from the germline V gene. CDR3 region: CASSGGTVEETQYF. CDR3 DNA sequence: TGTGCCAGCAGCGGAGGGACGGTAGAAGAGACCCAGTACTTC.

The V gene is TRBV15, the J gene TRBJ2-3; TRBD2 matches at 8 bases. The CDR3 is 19 amino acids. Looked up from germline, CDR1 is LNHNV and CDR2 is YYDKDF (reference sequence). The trim removed 1 base at V and 3 bases at J, leaving 15 bases unmatched. CDR3: CATSRVGFRLAGGTDTQYF. CDR3 DNA sequence: TGTGCCACCAGCAGAGTTGGCTTCCGGCTAGCGGGCGGTACAGATACGCAGTATTTT. The full variable domain, in which reference TRBV15 and TRBJ2-3 provide the parts outside the CDR3, is DAMVIQNPRYQVTQFGKPVTLSCSQTLNHNVMYWYQQKSSQAPKLLFHYYDKDFNNEADTPDNFQSRRPNTSFCFLDIRSPGLGDTAMYLCATSRVGFRLAGGTDTQYFGPGTRLTVL.

The chain joins TRBV7-6 to TRBJ2-3; 8 bases agree with TRBD2. There are 18 residues in the CDR3. Germline trimming cut 6 bases from V and 3 bases from J; bases unmatched to any gene: 17. Germline V lookup: CDR1 SGHVS, CDR2 FNYEAQ. The CDR3 loop is CASRPLPGAREVTDTQYF. For the CDR3, the DNA is TGTGCCAGCAGACCCCTCCCAGGAGCGCGGGAGGTGACAGATACGCAGTATTTT.

V is TRBV29-1 and J is TRBJ1-4, with 8 positions matching TRBD1. V trimming: 5 bases; J trimming: 8 bases; junction bases outside the gene matches: 16. The germline gives CDR1 SQVTM, CDR2 ANQGSEA. The length of the CDR3 is 16 residues. The CDR3 nucleotides are TGCAGCGTTTATACTACCGGACAGGGAAGTTTGGAAAAACTGTTTTTT. Encoded protein: CSVYTTGQGSLEKLFF. Filled out from reference TRBV29-1 and TRBJ1-4, the complete variable domain reads SAVISQKPSRDICQRGTSLTIQCQVDSQVTMMFWYRQQPGQSLTLIATANQGSEATYESGFVIDKFPISRPNLTFSTLTVSNMSPEDSSIYLCSVYTTGQGSLEKLFFGSGTQLSVL.

The chain employs TRBV5-4 and TRBJ2-5; 9 bases match TRBD1. The CDR3 is 14 residues long. Germline V gene sequence: CDR1 SGHNT, CDR2 YYREEE (reference sequence). Germline trimming cut 4 bases from V and 5 bases from J; bases unmatched to any gene: 6. CDR3 sequence: CASSRGQGKETQYF. CDR3 nucleotide sequence: TGTGCCAGCAGCCGGGGACAGGGAAAGGAGACCCAGTACTTC.

V is TRBV28 and J is TRBJ2-7; 9 bases match TRBD2. This CDR3 is 18 amino acids long. Germline V lookup: CDR1 MDHEN, CDR2 SYDVKM. The ends lost 7 bases at V and 0 bases at J; junction bases unmatched: 16. This chain's CDR3 is CASTPASGRTLSSYEQYF. The CDR3 DNA reads as TGTGCCAGCACCCCGGCCAGCGGGAGGACTCTTAGCTCCTACGAGCAGTACTTC. Full variable domain (remainder filled in from reference TRBV28 and TRBJ2-7): DVKVTQSSRYLVKRTGEKVFLECVQDMDHENMFWYRQDPGLGLRLIYFSYDVKMKEKGDIPEGYSVSREKKERFSLILESASTNQTSMYLCASTPASGRTLSSYEQYFGPGTRLTVT.

The gene calls are TRBV7-8 and TRBJ2-7, with 7 bases aligning to TRBD1. V dropped 5 bases and J dropped 0; count of bases not matched to a gene: 10. Germline lookup yields CDR1 SGHVS and CDR2 FQNEAQ. There are 16 residues in the CDR3. Here the CDR3 DNA reads TGTGCCAGCAGCCGTGGTAGTTGGGACAGCTCCTACGAGCAGTACTTC. Translating gives CASSRGSWDSSYEQYF.